Each of the 24 T cell receptor beta chains below was sequenced from the same sample in a study of early T cells in non-severe SARS-CoV-2 infection. TCRdb called the 5' RACE reads again in MiXCR, with one record for every CDR3 protein. This sample carries tens of thousands of distinct CDR3 sequences, about 10% of them seen once, and the ten largest clones take approximately 4%. The material was whole blood, obtained at baseline. These receptors were collected from an adult who was a healthcare worker with PCR-confirmed SARS-CoV-2 infection or an uninfected control (not recorded which).

This clonotype was seen more than once but under ten times. This chain joins TRBV29-1 and TRBJ1-1; D is undetermined. Germline V CDR1 and CDR2: SQVTM, ANQGSEA. Trimming cost V 6 bases and J 1 base, with 12 bases left between them. The length of the CDR3 is 13 residues. CDR3 nucleotides: TGCAGCGTGAAGACTTTTACGAACACTGAAGCTTTCTTT. It encodes CSVKTFTNTEAFF.

The chain employs TRBV19 and TRBJ2-2; 7 positions agree with TRBD1. CDR3 length: 17 amino acids. V lost 4 bases and J lost 1; bases outside the gene matches: 9. The V gene's germline CDR1 is LNHDA and CDR2 SQIVND (reference sequence). Written as DNA, the CDR3 is TGTGCCAGTAGTAAGCCCCCGCGGACAGGGAACACCGGGGAGCTGTTTTTT. Translating it yields CASSKPPRTGNTGELFF.

This clonotype was counted many times. This chain connects TRBV5-4 to TRBJ1-4; 11 bases are shared with TRBD1. The V gene end was trimmed by 2 bases and the J gene end by 10 bases; junction bases not matched to a gene: 4. The CDR3 is made up of 14 amino acids. The germline CDR1 and CDR2 sequences are SGHNT and YYREEE (reference sequence). Here the CDR3 reads CASSFGQGAGKLFF. In DNA, the CDR3 is TGTGCCAGCAGCTTCGGACAGGGGGCAGGAAAACTGTTTTTT.

The rearrangement uses TRBV5-1 and TRBJ2-2, with 8 bases fitting TRBD1. CDR1 is SGHRS, CDR2 YFSETQ, per germline. J was trimmed by 2 bases and V by 7 bases; bases with no gene match: 4. CDR3 length equals 14 residues. CDR3 coding DNA: TGCGCCAGCCGGGACAGGCATAACACCGGGGAGCTGTTTTTT. Encoded protein: CASRDRHNTGELFF.

This clonotype has ten or more counts. The chain employs TRBV5-1 and TRBJ2-3; D is ambiguous. V was pared by 4 bases and J by 3 bases, with 18 bases between. The V gene's germline CDR1 is SGHRS and CDR2 YFSETQ. The CDR3 sequence is 16 residues long. The CDR3 loop is CASSSQVGSSTDTQYF. The CDR3, as DNA: TGCGCCAGCAGCAGCCAGGTCGGGTCCAGTACAGATACGCAGTATTTT.

The chain employs TRBV20-1 and TRBJ2-7; D is perhaps TRBD1 (5 bases). Trimming stripped 7 bases from V and 0 bases from J, with 13 bases between. Germline V lookup: CDR1 DFQATT, CDR2 SNEGSKA (reference sequence). The CDR3 contains 13 residues. The CDR3 nucleotides are TGCAGTGGGGTGACAGCCGACTCCTACGAGCAGTACTTC. This gives the protein CSGVTADSYEQYF.

The chain uses TRBV30 and TRBJ2-1, with 9 positions matching TRBD2. This CDR3 contains 15 residues. The ends lost 3 bases at V and 4 bases at J; junction bases unmatched: 7. Germline CDR1 reads GTSNPN; CDR2 reads SVGIG (reference sequence). CDR3 in amino acids: CAWSPAGGIYNEQFF. In nucleotides, the CDR3 is TGTGCCTGGAGCCCGGCGGGGGGGATTTACAATGAGCAGTTCTTC.

This chain joins TRBV4-1 and TRBJ2-3; the D gene could be TRBD1 or TRBD2 (5 bases each). CDR3 length: 15 residues. Germline loops: CDR1 MGHRA, CDR2 YSYEKL. The germline V and J ends were trimmed by 1 base and 1 base, with 9 bases remaining between them. CDR3 sequence (DNA): TGCGCCAGCAGCCAAGTTCAGGGAGGCACAGATACGCAGTATTTT. Translating it yields CASSQVQGGTDTQYF.

The chain is built from TRBV4-1 and TRBJ2-3; a weak D match, TRBD1 (5 bases). The V end lost 4 bases, the J end lost 0 bases, and 14 bases lay between the germline ends. The germline CDR1 and CDR2 sequences are MGHRA and YSYEKL. This CDR3 region has 16 residues. CDR3 protein: CASSPIQEQSTDTQYF. The CDR3, as DNA: TGCGCCAGCAGCCCGATACAGGAGCAGAGCACAGATACGCAGTATTTT.

This clonotype was counted at least ten times. The chain employs TRBV7-2 and TRBJ2-3; the D call may be TRBD1 or TRBD2 (5 bases each). This CDR3 spans 15 amino acids. V lost 5 bases to trimming and J lost 6 bases, with 18 bases between them. In germline, CDR1 is SGHTA, CDR2 FQGNSA. The CDR3 spells CASSPHGTRGDTQYF. The CDR3 DNA follows: TGTGCCAGCAGCCCCCACGGGACCCGCGGTGATACGCAGTATTTT.

CDR3: CASSQWAGIPGELFF. For the CDR3, the DNA is TGCGCCAGCAGCCAATGGGCGGGGATCCCCGGGGAGCTGTTTTTT. J is TRBJ2-2 and V is TRBV4-1, with D tentatively TRBD2 (6 bases). V lost 2 bases and J 6 bases, leaving 13 bases between the germline ends. This CDR3 comprises 15 residues. Germline assignment: CDR1 MGHRA and CDR2 YSYEKL.

This clonotype was counted many times. This rearrangement joins TRBV5-1 to TRBJ2-1, with D hard to call. Per the germline V gene, CDR1 is SGHRS and CDR2 is YFSETQ. V was clipped by 0 bases and J by 0 bases, with 4 bases between them. The CDR3 runs to 14 residues. CDR3 bases: TGCGCCAGCAGCTTGGACAACTCCTACAATGAGCAGTTCTTC. It specifies CASSLDNSYNEQFF.

At least ten counts were recorded for this clonotype. The chain uses TRBV6-5 and TRBJ1-2; 10 nucleotides line up with TRBD1. The V gene end was trimmed by 6 bases and the J gene end by 2 bases; junction bases not matched to a gene: 3. The germline V gene encodes CDR1 MNHEY and CDR2 SVGAGI. CDR3 length equals 14 residues. As DNA, the CDR3 is TGTGCCAGCAGGAGACAGGGGGCGAACTATGGCTACACCTTC. As protein: CASRRQGANYGYTF.

The table lists this clonotype with many counts. This sequence joins TRBV2 and TRBJ1-5; maybe TRBD1 (5 bases). Trimming removed 4 bases at V and 5 bases at J, with 12 bases between. The CDR3 length is 14 residues. From germline, CDR1 is SNHLY and CDR2 FYNNEI. Here the CDR3 reads CASSGWGVDQPQHF. DNA for the CDR3: TGTGCCAGCAGTGGATGGGGGGTCGATCAGCCCCAGCATTTT.

The CDR3 DNA reads as TGTGCCATCACGCCAGGGCAAGAAGAGACCCAGTACTTC. This translates into CAITPGQEETQYF. The gene calls are TRBV10-3 and TRBJ2-5; D might be TRBD1 (5 bases). V dropped 7 bases and J dropped 3 bases, with 12 bases sitting between them. CDR1 is ENHRY and CDR2 is SYGVKD in the germline V gene. The CDR3 contains 13 residues.

The chain uses TRBV2 and TRBJ1-5; no definite D call. The CDR3 consists of 12 residues. The V gene's germline CDR1 is SNHLY and CDR2 FYNNEI. V was cut by 8 bases and J by 8 bases, with 13 bases left in between. Written as DNA, the CDR3 is TGTGCCAGCCGCCGGCCCGGGGAGCCCCAGCATTTT. It encodes CASRRPGEPQHF.

This clonotype has more than one count but fewer than ten. V gene TRBV28 combines with J gene TRBJ1-5; D is unresolved. Germline-derived CDR1 and CDR2 are MDHEN and SYDVKM. The CDR3 contains 12 residues. V lost 9 bases, J lost 0 bases, and 6 bases lay in between. The CDR3 nucleotides are TGTGCCAGTATCAGTAGCAATCAGCCCCAGCATTTT. Its translation is CASISSNQPQHF.

In its sample, this clonotype was seen many times. Relative to the germline gene, one junction end is altered; a read error may explain this. The chain has TRBV7-8 and TRBJ1-5, with D unresolved. CDR1 SGHVS and CDR2 FQNEAQ come from the germline V gene. This CDR3 comprises 13 residues. This CDR3 is CASSLAVGQPQHF. In DNA form, the CDR3 reads TGTGCCAGCAGCCTAGCTGTAGGACAGCCCCAGCATTTT. The full variable domain, its missing parts supplied by reference TRBV7-8 and TRBJ1-5, is GAGVSQSPRYKVAKRGQDVALRCDPISGHVSLFWYQQALGQGPEFLTYFQNEAQLDKSGLPSDRFFAERPEGSVSTLKIQRTQQEDSAVYLCASSLAVGQPQHFGDGTRLSIL.

The V call is TRBV14, the J call TRBJ2-1, with 9 bases that match TRBD2. In germline, CDR1 is SGHDN, CDR2 FVKESK. With 6 bases clipped from V and 6 bases from J, the junction kept 6 bases outside the gene matches. The CDR3 loop spans 14 amino acids. The CDR3 is CASRLGLASNEQFF. As DNA, the CDR3 is TGTGCCAGCAGACTGGGACTAGCCTCCAATGAGCAGTTCTTC.

This clonotype showed up many times. CDR3 nucleotides: TGTGCCAGCAGCCTCCCGGAGGACACCGGGCCCCCTGAAGCTTTCTTT. Amino acid sequence: CASSLPEDTGPPEAFF. The rearrangement links TRBV7-9 to TRBJ1-1, with D maybe TRBD1 (5 bases). CDR1 and CDR2 from the germline V gene are SEHNR and FQNEAQ (reference sequence). The CDR3 covers 16 residues. V was shortened by 5 bases and J by 6 bases, with 22 bases between the two germline ends.

This clonotype has more than one count but fewer than ten. The rearrangement links TRBV6-5 to TRBJ1-6; D is undetermined. CDR3 length: 12 amino acids. V lost 6 bases and J lost 13, with 13 bases in between. Germline V gives CDR1 MNHEY, CDR2 SVGAGI. The CDR3: CASSNSGRPLHF. The DNA of the CDR3 is TGTGCCAGCAGCAACTCTGGGAGGCCCCTCCACTTT.

The J gene is TRBJ2-5, the V gene TRBV6-1; D unresolved. The CDR3 length is 14 residues. Germline CDR1 reads MNHNS; CDR2 reads SASEGT. Trimming removed 1 base at V and 4 bases at J, with 10 bases between. The CDR3 protein is CASSEDPYGETQYF. Written as DNA, the CDR3 is TGTGCCAGCAGTGAAGACCCCTATGGAGAGACCCAGTACTTC.

This clonotype was seen a few times. The chain combines TRBV20-1 with TRBJ1-2; TRBD1 agrees at 7 bases. Germline values: CDR1 DFQATT, CDR2 SNEGSKA (reference sequence). V lost 5 bases and J lost 4; bases outside the gene matches: 10. The CDR3 consists of 14 residues. Here the CDR3 DNA reads TGCAGTGCTTTACGGGACAGTCGCTCCTATGGCTACACCTTC. Its protein is CSALRDSRSYGYTF.

This chain connects TRBV7-6 to TRBJ1-6, with D possibly being TRBD1 (5 bases). Looked up from germline, CDR1 is SGHVS and CDR2 is FNYEAQ. Between the trimmed V and J ends, which lost 5 bases and 7 bases, there was a span of 15 bases. The length of the CDR3 is 15 residues. CDR3 protein: CASSGRGGTNSPLHF. CDR3 sequence (DNA): TGTGCCAGCAGCGGTCGGGGGGGGACGAATTCACCCCTCCACTTT.